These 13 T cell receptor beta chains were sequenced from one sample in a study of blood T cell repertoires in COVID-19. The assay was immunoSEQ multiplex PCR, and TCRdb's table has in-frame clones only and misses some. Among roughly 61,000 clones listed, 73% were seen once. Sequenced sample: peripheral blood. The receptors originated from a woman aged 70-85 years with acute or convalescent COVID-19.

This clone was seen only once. CDR3 sequence (DNA): TGTGCCAGCAGCCCGCCGACAGGCGCTTCGGGTGAAGCTTTCTTT. This sequence encodes CASSPPTGASGEAFF. The chain links TRBV3-1 (or the pseudogene TRBV3-2) to TRBJ1-1; a weak D match, TRBD1 (6 bases). The CDR3 covers 15 residues. The germline gives CDR1 LGHDT, CDR2 YNNKEL (reference sequence). Between the trimmed V and J ends, which lost 4 bases and 7 bases, there was a span of 19 bases.

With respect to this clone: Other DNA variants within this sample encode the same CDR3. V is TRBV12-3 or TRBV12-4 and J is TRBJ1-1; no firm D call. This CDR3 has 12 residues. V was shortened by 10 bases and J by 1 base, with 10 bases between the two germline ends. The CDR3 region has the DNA TGTGCCACTGCCCCGGGGAACACTGAAGCTTTCTTT. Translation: CATAPGNTEAFF.

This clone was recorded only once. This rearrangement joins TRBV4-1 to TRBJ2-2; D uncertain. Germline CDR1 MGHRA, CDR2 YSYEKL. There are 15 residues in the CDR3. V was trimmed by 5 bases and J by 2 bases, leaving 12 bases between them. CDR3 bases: TGCGCCAGCAGCTCAACGAGGTCCAACACCGGGGAGCTGTTTTTT. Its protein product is CASSSTRSNTGELFF.

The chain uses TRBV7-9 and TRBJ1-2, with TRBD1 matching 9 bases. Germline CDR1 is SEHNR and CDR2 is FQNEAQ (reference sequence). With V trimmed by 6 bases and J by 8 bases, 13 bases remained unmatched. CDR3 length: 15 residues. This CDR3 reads CASRLTWTGEEGYTF. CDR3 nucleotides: TGTGCCAGCAGGTTAACCTGGACAGGGGAGGAGGGCTACACCTTC.

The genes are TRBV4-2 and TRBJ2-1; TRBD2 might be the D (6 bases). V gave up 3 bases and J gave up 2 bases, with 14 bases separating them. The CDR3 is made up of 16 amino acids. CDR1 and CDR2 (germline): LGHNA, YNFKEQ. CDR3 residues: CASSQEGQVTYNEQFF. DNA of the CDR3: TGTGCCAGCAGCCAGGAGGGGCAGGTAACCTACAATGAGCAGTTCTTC.

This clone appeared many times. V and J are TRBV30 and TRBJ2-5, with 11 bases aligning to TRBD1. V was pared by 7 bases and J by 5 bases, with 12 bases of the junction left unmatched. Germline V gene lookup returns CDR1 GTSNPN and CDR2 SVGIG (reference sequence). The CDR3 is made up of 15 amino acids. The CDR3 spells CALASGTGGWETQYF. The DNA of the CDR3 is TGTGCCTTGGCCTCCGGGACAGGGGGTTGGGAGACCCAGTACTTC.

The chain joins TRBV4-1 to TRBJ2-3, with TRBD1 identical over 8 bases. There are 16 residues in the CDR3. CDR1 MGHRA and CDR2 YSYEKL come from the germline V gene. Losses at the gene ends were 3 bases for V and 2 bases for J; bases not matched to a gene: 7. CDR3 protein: CASSHLQGGTTDTQYF. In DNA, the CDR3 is TGCGCCAGCAGCCATTTACAGGGGGGCACCACAGATACGCAGTATTTT.

The CDR3 DNA sequence: TGTGCCAGCAGACCAGGGGTAGTAATTCGGGATTCACCCCTCCACTTT. Residues: CASRPGVVIRDSPLHF. The V gene is TRBV5-5, the J gene TRBJ1-6, with D tentatively TRBD1 (6 bases). This CDR3 is 16 amino acids long. V dropped 5 bases and J dropped 8 bases, with 20 bases sitting between them. CDR1 is SGHKS and CDR2 is YYEKEE in the germline V gene (reference sequence).

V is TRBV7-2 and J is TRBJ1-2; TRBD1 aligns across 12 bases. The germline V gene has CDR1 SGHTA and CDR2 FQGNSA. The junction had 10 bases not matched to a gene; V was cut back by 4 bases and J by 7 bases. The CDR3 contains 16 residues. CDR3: CASSSRSGTGGLGYTF. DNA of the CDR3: TGTGCCAGCAGCTCCCGGAGCGGGACAGGGGGCCTTGGCTACACCTTC.

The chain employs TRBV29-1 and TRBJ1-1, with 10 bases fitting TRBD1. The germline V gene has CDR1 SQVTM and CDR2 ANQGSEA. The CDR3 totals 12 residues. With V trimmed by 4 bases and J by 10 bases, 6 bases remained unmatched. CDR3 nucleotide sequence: TGCAGCGTTGGACAGGGGGCGCGGGGAGCTTTCTTT. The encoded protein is CSVGQGARGAFF.

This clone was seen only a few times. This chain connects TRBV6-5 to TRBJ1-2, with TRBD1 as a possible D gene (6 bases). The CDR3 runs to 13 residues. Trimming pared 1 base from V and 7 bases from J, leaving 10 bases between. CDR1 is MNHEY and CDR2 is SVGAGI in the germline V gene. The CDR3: CASSYLGAGGYTF. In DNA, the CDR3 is TGTGCCAGCAGTTACTTGGGGGCAGGTGGCTACACCTTC.

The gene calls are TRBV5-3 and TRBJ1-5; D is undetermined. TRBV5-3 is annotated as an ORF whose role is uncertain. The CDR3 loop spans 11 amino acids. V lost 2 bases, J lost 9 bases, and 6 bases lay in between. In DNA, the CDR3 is TGTGCCAGAAGCTTTAGTCCGCCCCAGCATTTT. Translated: CARSFSPPQHF.

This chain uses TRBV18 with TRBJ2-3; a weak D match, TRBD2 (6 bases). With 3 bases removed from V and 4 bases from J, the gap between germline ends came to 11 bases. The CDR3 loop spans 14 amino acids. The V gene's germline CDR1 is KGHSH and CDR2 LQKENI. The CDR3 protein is CASSPAWGADTQYF. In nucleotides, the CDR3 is TGTGCCAGCTCACCTGCTTGGGGGGCAGATACGCAGTATTTT.